These 5 T cell receptor beta chains share one sample of origin, sequenced in a study of T cell responses to AZD1222 COVID-19 vaccine. The repertoire was sequenced with immunoSEQ multiplex PCR; TCRdb's copy has only in-frame clones and lacks some. The table lists 90,000 to 150,000 clones, 80% to 90% of them singletons. The specimen comprised peripheral blood, sampled on day 0 of AZD1222 vaccination. Receptors were obtained from an adult in good health.

The chain combines TRBV7-3 with TRBJ2-1; 8 nucleotides match TRBD2. With 5 bases clipped from V and 0 bases from J, the junction kept 3 bases outside the gene matches. Germline CDR1 reads SGHTA; CDR2 reads FQGTGA. This CDR3 contains 15 residues. Here the CDR3 DNA reads TGTGCCAGCAGCCTAGCGGGCCCCTCCTACAATGAGCAGTTCTTC. The encoded protein is CASSLAGPSYNEQFF.

The table lists this clone with a count of one. CDR3 DNA: TGTGCCAGCAGCCAAAGGGGCAGTGGCACTGAAGCTTTCTTT. This encodes CASSQRGSGTEAFF. The chain links TRBV14 to TRBJ1-1, with D possibly TRBD1 on 5 matching bases. V lost 2 bases and J 4 bases, leaving 11 bases between the germline ends. Looked up from germline, CDR1 is SGHDN and CDR2 is FVKESK. The CDR3 runs 14 residues.

The chain carries TRBV19 and TRBJ2-7; 8 bases are a match to TRBD1. The germline CDR1 and CDR2 sequences are LNHDA and SQIVND (reference sequence). Trimming cost V 6 bases and J 2 bases; bases outside gene matches: 9. The CDR3 runs to 15 residues. CDR3 nucleotide sequence: TGTGCCAGTAGCCCCCAGGGACAGGCTGCCTACGAGCAGTACTTC. Residues: CASSPQGQAAYEQYF. Based on the CDR3 plus reference TRBV19 and TRBJ2-7, the full variable domain is DGGITQSPKYLFRKEGQNVTLSCEQNLNHDAMYWYRQDPGQGLRLIYYSQIVNDFQKGDIAEGYSVSREKKESFPLTVTSAQKNPTAFYLCASSPQGQAAYEQYFGPGTRLTVT.

The V call is TRBV5-4, the J call TRBJ1-2; 7 bases map to TRBD1. CDR1 and CDR2 from the germline V gene are SGHNT and YYREEE (reference sequence). This CDR3 spans 14 amino acids. V shed 4 bases and J 2 bases; nucleotides not matched to a gene: 5. The CDR3 sequence: CASSPGTANYGYTF. Here the CDR3 DNA reads TGTGCCAGCAGCCCAGGGACAGCAAACTATGGCTACACCTTC.

The rearrangement joins TRBV30 to TRBJ2-3, with TRBD2 matching over 10 bases. Trimming removed 5 bases from V and 4 bases from J; junction bases left unmatched: 3. The CDR3 runs 13 residues. Germline CDR1 is GTSNPN and CDR2 is SVGIG (reference sequence). CDR3 amino acids: CAWEGLASDTQYF. The CDR3, as DNA: TGTGCCTGGGAGGGACTAGCGTCAGATACGCAGTATTTT.